This entry describes one TCR beta chain. There are a few counts of this clonotype. It lacks a known antigen. It has no much larger one-base neighbor in the sample; base qualities were not kept. This record belongs to a study of identical twins (dated by TCRdb to 2016 to 2018). Turning to the overall study: TCR alpha and beta repertoires from monozygotic twins, unrelated adults of various ages and cord blood were deep-sequenced to test whether fetal clonotypes persist. Replicate twin experiments were performed at different times using different library preparation protocols to rule out contamination. The study at large found these results: Compared with coincidental sharing between unrelated individuals, an excess of low generation-probability sequences was observed among out-of-frame TCR alpha sequences shared between twins. A weaker excess of twin sharing was found in beta out-of-frame sequences because the signal-to-noise ratio was lowered by fewer shared sequences. Recombination models systematically underestimated out-of-frame TCR alpha sharing in monozygotic twins but agreed with sharing between unrelated individuals. Conclusions relied on cross-sectional statistical analysis, since the same donors could not be followed over many years. Zero-insertion analyses could be partly confounded by invariant T cells such as MAIT and iNKT, although diverse VJ usage argued against such confounding for most clonotypes. Abundant cord blood beta clonotypes had fewer insertions, young adult naive repertoires showed a similar but weaker trend, and memory repertoires showed no such trend.

For this chain, trimming is 4 bases at the V end and 7 bases at the J end, and the number of junction bases without a gene match is 14. Counted from cysteine to phenylalanine, this CDR3 has 16 amino acids. Of the read, only the CDR3 DNA is kept; its 48 bases are in frame from base 1. Sequences SGDLS (CDR1) and YYNGEE (CDR2) are obtained from the germline V gene. All donors were healthy Caucasians. The library came from 5' RACE. Sequencer: Illumina HiSeq 2000. Template switching added a universal primer binding site, and the final cDNA carried a unique molecular identifier that allowed TCR cDNA molecules to be counted accurately. First-strand cDNA for TCR alpha and beta chains was synthesized from specific primers in the conserved constant-segment region. Each cDNA library was double barcoded, with a SMART-Mk sample barcode plus Illumina barcodes, to control for contamination. TruSeq adapter sequences along with Illumina sample barcodes were introduced in two successive PCR steps. The TCR alpha and beta cDNA libraries were sequenced on the Illumina HiSeq platform using custom primers. Per the original workflow: MiGEC was used to process raw reads and extract unique molecular identifiers, and MiXCR was used to find CDR3 positions. For each individual, recombination models were inferred using an EM algorithm with the repgenHMM and IGoR tools. Shared clonotypes were analyzed with the tcR package in R, and sharing was normalized by the product of cloneset sizes. To study raw recombination without the effects of thymic and clonal selection, out-of-frame nonproductive sequences were analyzed. In-frame beta chains were kept once TCRdb had trimmed the public reads at Q25 with fastp and called clones with MiXCR. Under each unique CDR3 protein, matching rows form one entry showing the most common genes and DNA. These V and J calls originate from TCRdb's pipeline instead of the authors' own analysis. The sample table lists 1.5 million to 2 million distinct CDR3 sequences, around 33% of them with a count of one. 0.25% to 0.3% of the sample belongs to the ten largest clones.

The clonotype was recovered from a newborn girl in good health. The rearranged segments are TRBV9 and TRBJ2-1; 7 bases in the middle match TRBD2. Material: cord blood. This receptor has the CDR3 CASSSGPRDYGNEQFF. The nucleotide sequence is TGTGCCAGCAGCTCCGGTCCCCGGGACTATGGGAATGAGCAGTTCTTC.